This TCR beta chain emerged from a study of blood T cell repertoires in COVID-19. Study at large: Researchers got acute and convalescent COVID-19 samples from the United States, Italy and Spain.

Per the study methods: Counts of nucleated cells, estimated from reference gene primer amplification, were obtained. Only in-frame clones appear in the TCRdb table, and some are missing; sequencing was by immunoSEQ multiplex PCR. The V and J calls and clone size are taken from that table; D and trimming were inferred from the DNA. Of more than 95,000 clones in the sample, about 92% were seen once. The clonotype originates from an elderly woman in a cohort sampled during active COVID-19. Input material: peripheral blood.

CDR3: CASSPPGGRDNSPLHF. The CDR3 DNA reads TGTGCCAGCAGCCCCCCCGGCGGGCGGGATAATTCACCCCTCCACTTT. The chain has TRBV5-4 and TRBJ1-6; D is unresolved. V was clipped by 4 bases and J by 5 bases, with 16 bases between them. The CDR3 covers 16 residues. Germline V lookup: CDR1 SGHNT, CDR2 YYREEE (reference sequence).